This TCR beta chain was documented in a study of OX40 agonist ivuxolimab in advanced cancers. About the research overall: It was permissible to have had prior anti-PD-1, anti-PD-L1 or anti-CTLA-4 therapy, and around 40% had some. The study reported partial responses in three patients: one hepatocellular carcinoma, two cutaneous melanoma. Regarding the study as a whole: Blood T cells, both CD4+ and CD8+, expanded clonally by week 6 at 0.1 to 3.0 mg/kg.

The timepoints at which blood was sampled were baseline, cycle 4 day 1, and cycle 7 day 1. Details on this clone: Its antigen is still unknown.

The germline gives CDR1 MNHEY, CDR2 SVGAGI. Between the trimmed V and J ends, which lost 3 bases and 8 bases, there was a span of 13 bases. The CDR3 runs to 13 residues. This table comes from immunoSEQ multiplex PCR, and its TCRdb copy is limited to in-frame clones, with some not included. The sample has 50,000 to 75,000 clones; around nine tenths are singletons. This sequence originates from an adult with an advanced solid tumor such as melanoma, head and neck, liver or kidney cancer. The rearrangement joins TRBV6-5 to TRBJ1-2, with no clear D. This material consisted of CD4+ or CD8+ T cells sorted from blood, taken in a trial of the OX40 agonist ivuxolimab. The CDR3 sequence is CASSYEGMGGYTF. The CDR3 DNA sequence: TGTGCCAGCAGTTATGAGGGAATGGGGGGCTACACCTTC.